This T cell receptor (beta chain) was sequenced in a study of cytomegalovirus exposure and HLA in healthy donors. Study-wide background: Among over 300 genotyped donors, 80% to 90% fell in the Caucasian-associated ancestry cluster.

The PCR had 60 Vbeta and 13 Jbeta primers. Generated by immunoSEQ multiplex PCR, the TCRdb table keeps only in-frame clones and is missing some. The sample lists 150,000 to 200,000 clones, roughly 80% occurring once. Germline V gene lookup returns CDR1 SGHRS and CDR2 YFSETQ. The CDR3 length is 15 residues. Trimming cost V 1 base and J 4 bases, with 11 bases left between them. General study points: Confirmation in vitro established that three CMV-associated chains were specific for CMV antigens.

A word on this clone: Its specificity is unknown.

The genes are TRBV5-1 and TRBJ2-2; a possible D gene is TRBD2 (6 bases). Sequencing was performed on PBMCs. This clonotype was obtained from a woman aged 18-29 years in good health and CMV-seronegative. This chain's CDR3 is CASSLLEAGTGELFF. The CDR3, as DNA: TGCGCCAGCAGCTTGTTAGAAGCGGGCACCGGGGAGCTGTTTTTT.